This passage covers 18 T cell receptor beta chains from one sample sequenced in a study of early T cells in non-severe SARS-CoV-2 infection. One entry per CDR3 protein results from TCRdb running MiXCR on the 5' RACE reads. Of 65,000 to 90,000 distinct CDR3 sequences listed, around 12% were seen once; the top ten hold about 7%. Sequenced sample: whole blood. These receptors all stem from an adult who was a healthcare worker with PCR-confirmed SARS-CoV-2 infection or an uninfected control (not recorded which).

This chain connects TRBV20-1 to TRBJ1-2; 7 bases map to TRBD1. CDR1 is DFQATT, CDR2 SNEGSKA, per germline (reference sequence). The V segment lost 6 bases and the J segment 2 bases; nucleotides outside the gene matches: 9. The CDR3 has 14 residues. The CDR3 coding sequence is TGCAGTGCAAACAGGGGCTTTACCAACTATGGCTACACCTTC. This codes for CSANRGFTNYGYTF.

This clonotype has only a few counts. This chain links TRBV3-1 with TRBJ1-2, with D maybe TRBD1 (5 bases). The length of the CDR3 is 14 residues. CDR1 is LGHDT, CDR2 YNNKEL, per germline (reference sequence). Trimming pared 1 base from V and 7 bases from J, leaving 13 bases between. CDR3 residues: CASSQGPLGTGYTF. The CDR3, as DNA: TGTGCCAGCAGCCAAGGGCCTCTGGGGACTGGCTACACCTTC.

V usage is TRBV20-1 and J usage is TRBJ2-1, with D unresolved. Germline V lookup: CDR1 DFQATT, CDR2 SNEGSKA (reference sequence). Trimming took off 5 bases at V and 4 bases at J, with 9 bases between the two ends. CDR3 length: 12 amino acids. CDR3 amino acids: CSAARDYNEQFF. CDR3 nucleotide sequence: TGCAGTGCTGCGAGAGATTACAATGAGCAGTTCTTC.

This CDR3 is CSVEDPGLAGYEQYF. CDR3 coding DNA: TGCAGCGTTGAAGATCCAGGACTAGCGGGTTACGAGCAGTACTTC. The chain uses TRBV29-1 and TRBJ2-7, with 11 positions matching TRBD2. The CDR3 is made up of 15 amino acids. After removal of 0 bases from V and 4 bases from J, the junction contained 5 bases not matched to a gene. Germline lookup yields CDR1 SQVTM and CDR2 ANQGSEA.

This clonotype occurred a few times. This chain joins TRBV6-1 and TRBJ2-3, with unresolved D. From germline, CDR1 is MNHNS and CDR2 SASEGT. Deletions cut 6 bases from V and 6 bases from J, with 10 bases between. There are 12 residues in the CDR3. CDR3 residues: CASRDIGDTQYF. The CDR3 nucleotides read TGTGCCAGCAGGGATATAGGGGATACGCAGTATTTT.

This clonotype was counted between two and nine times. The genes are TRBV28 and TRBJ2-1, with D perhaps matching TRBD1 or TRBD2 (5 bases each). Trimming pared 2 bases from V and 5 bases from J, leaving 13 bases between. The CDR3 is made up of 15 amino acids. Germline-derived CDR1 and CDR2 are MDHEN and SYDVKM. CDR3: CASSLPGTLNNEQFF. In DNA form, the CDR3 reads TGTGCCAGCAGTTTACCAGGGACGCTTAACAATGAGCAGTTCTTC.

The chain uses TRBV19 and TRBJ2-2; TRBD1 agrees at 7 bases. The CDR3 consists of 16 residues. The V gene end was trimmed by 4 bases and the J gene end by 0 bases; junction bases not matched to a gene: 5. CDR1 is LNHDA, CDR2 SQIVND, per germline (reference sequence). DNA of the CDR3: TGTGCCAGTAGTACTCCCGGGACAGCGAACACCGGGGAGCTGTTTTTT. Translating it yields CASSTPGTANTGELFF.

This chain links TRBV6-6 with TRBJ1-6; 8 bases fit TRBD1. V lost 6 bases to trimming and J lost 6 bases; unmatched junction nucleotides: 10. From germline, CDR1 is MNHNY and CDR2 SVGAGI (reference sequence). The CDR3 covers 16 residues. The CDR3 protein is CASSPQRTGRNSPLHF. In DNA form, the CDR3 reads TGTGCCAGCAGCCCTCAGAGGACAGGGCGTAATTCACCCCTCCACTTT.

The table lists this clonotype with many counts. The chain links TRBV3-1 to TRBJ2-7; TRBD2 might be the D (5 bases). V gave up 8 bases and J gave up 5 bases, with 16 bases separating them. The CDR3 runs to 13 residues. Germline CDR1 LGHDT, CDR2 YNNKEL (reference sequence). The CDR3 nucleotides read TGTGCCAGCTCTGTGTATAGTAGCGACGAGCAGTACTTC. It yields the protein CASSVYSSDEQYF.

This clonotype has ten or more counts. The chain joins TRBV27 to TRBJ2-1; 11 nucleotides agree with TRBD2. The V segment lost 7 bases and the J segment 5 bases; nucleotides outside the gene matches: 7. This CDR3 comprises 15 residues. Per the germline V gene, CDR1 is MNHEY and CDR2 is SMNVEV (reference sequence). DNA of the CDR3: TGTGCCAGCAACCCAGGGACTAGCGGAGACAATGAGCAGTTCTTC. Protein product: CASNPGTSGDNEQFF.

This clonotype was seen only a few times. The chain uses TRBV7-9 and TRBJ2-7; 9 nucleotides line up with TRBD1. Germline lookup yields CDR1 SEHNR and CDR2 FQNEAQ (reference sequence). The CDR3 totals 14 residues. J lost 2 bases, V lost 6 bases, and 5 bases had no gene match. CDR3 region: CASSRTGDAYEQYF. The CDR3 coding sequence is TGTGCCAGCAGTAGGACAGGGGATGCCTACGAGCAGTACTTC. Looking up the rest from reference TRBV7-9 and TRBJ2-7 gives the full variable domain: DTGVSQNPRHKITKRGQNVTFRCDPISEHNRLYWYRQTLGQGPEFLTYFQNEAQLEKSRLLSDRFSAERPKGSFSTLEIQRTEQGDSAMYLCASSRTGDAYEQYFGPGTRLTVT.

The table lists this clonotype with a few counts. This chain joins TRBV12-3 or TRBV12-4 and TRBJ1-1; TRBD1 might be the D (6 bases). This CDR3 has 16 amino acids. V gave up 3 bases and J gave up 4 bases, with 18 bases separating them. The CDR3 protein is CASSFTGTTLSTEAFF. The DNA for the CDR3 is TGTGCCAGCAGTTTTACAGGGACAACTCTAAGCACTGAAGCTTTCTTT.

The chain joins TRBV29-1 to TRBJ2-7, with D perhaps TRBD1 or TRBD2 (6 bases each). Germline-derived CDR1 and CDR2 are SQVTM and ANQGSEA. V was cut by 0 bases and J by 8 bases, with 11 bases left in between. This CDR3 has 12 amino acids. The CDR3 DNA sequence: TGCAGCGTTGAAGAAGGAGGGGACAAGCAGTACTTC. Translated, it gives CSVEEGGDKQYF.

This chain's CDR3 is CASTRGSGNWDTQYF. CDR3 in DNA: TGTGCCAGCACCCGTGGTAGCGGGAATTGGGATACGCAGTATTTT. The rearrangement links TRBV7-3 to TRBJ2-3, with 8 bases aligning to TRBD2. V gave up 7 bases and J gave up 6 bases; unmatched junction bases: 12. Germline V gene sequence: CDR1 SGHTA, CDR2 FQGTGA. The CDR3 covers 15 residues.

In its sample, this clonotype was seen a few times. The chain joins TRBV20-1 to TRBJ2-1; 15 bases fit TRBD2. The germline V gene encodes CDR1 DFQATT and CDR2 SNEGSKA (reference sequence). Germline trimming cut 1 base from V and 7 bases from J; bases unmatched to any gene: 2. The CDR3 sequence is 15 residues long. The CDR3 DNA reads TGCAGTGCTAGAGTCGGACTAGCGGGAGGGAATGAGCAGTTCTTC. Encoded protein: CSARVGLAGGNEQFF.

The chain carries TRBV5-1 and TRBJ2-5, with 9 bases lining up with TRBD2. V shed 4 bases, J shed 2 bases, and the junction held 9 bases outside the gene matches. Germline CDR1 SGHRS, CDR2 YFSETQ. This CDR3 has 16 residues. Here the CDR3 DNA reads TGCGCCAGCAGCGCCGGGGTAACTAGCGGGCAAGAGACCCAGTACTTC. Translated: CASSAGVTSGQETQYF.

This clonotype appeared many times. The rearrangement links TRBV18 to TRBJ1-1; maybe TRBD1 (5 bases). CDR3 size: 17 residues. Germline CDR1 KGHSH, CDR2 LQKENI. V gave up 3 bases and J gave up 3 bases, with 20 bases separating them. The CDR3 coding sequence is TGTGCCAGCTCACCGATAACAGGTCGGGGGTTGTACACTGAAGCTTTCTTT. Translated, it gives CASSPITGRGLYTEAFF. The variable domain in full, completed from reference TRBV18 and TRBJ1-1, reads NAGVMQNPRHLVRRRGQEARLRCSPMKGHSHVYWYRQLPEEGLKFMVYLQKENIIDESGMPKERFSAEFPKEGPSILRIQQVVRGDSAAYFCASSPITGRGLYTEAFFGQGTRLTVV.

The CDR3: CATSVSRAGVGNEQFF. In DNA, the CDR3 is TGTGCCACCAGTGTCTCCCGAGCGGGAGTCGGGAATGAGCAGTTCTTC. The chain joins TRBV24-1 to TRBJ2-1, with TRBD2 identical over 8 bases. Germline V CDR1 and CDR2: KGHDR, SFDVKD. This CDR3 is built from 16 residues. Unmatched junction bases numbered 12, after V lost 5 bases and J lost 7 bases.